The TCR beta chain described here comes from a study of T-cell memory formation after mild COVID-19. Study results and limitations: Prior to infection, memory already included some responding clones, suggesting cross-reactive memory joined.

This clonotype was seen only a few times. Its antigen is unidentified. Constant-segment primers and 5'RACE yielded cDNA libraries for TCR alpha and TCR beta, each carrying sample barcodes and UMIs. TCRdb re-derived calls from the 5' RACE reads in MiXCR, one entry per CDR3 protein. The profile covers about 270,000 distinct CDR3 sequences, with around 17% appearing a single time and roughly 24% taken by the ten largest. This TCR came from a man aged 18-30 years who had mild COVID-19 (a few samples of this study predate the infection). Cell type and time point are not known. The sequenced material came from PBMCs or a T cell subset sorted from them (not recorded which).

For the CDR3, the DNA is TGCGCCAGCAGCCAAAGCGGGACATCCTACGAGCAGTACTTC. Translating gives CASSQSGTSYEQYF. This sequence joins TRBV4-1 and TRBJ2-7; a weak D match, TRBD2 (7 bases). The CDR3 length is 14 residues. Deletions cut 2 bases from V and 1 base from J, with 9 bases between. Germline loops: CDR1 MGHRA, CDR2 YSYEKL.